The 5 T cell receptor beta chains below all came from one sample that was sequenced in a study of shared clonotypes between healthy human individuals. Assay: immunoSEQ multiplex PCR; the TCRdb copy retains only in-frame clones and omits some. Of 470,000 or so clones in the sample, more than 65% were seen once. Input material: PBMCs. These receptors all come from a middle-aged woman in good health. Some clones in this sample may be carry-over from other donors' samples.

This clone was observed at least ten times. Additional DNA sequences in this sample encode the identical CDR3. This chain uses TRBV27 with TRBJ2-7; TRBD2 matches 10 bases. J gave up 4 bases and V 5 bases, and 11 bases lay outside the gene matches. The CDR3 extends over 16 amino acids. CDR1 and CDR2 (germline): MNHEY, SMNVEV (reference sequence). CDR3 residues: CASSLTGLARHYEQYF. CDR3 bases: TGTGCCAGCAGTCTGACGGGACTAGCGAGACATTACGAGCAGTACTTC.

The chain is built from TRBV4-2 and TRBJ2-5, with 9 bases that match TRBD1. CDR1 is LGHNA and CDR2 is YNFKEQ in the germline V gene. J was trimmed by 5 bases and V by 0 bases; bases with no gene match: 10. The CDR3 contains 17 residues. The CDR3 reads CASSQEGSGQGAETQYF. Written as DNA, the CDR3 is TGTGCCAGCAGCCAAGAAGGGTCGGGACAGGGTGCGGAGACCCAGTACTTC.

For this clone: It differs at one base from a far larger clone, so likely a read error. The chain couples TRBV7-9 to TRBJ2-1; TRBD2 aligns across 11 bases. Germline V gene data show CDR1 as SEHNR and CDR2 as FQNEAQ (reference sequence). The ends lost 2 bases at V and 8 bases at J; junction bases unmatched: 5. This CDR3 region has 15 residues. The CDR3 reads CASSLLTSGSDEQFF. In nucleotides, the CDR3 is TGTGCCAGCAGCTTACTAACTAGCGGGAGTGATGAGCAGTTCTTC. Full variable domain (outside the CDR3, taken from reference TRBV7-9 and TRBJ2-1): DTGVSQNPRHKITKRGQNVTFRCDPISEHNRLYWYRQTLGQGPEFLTYFQNEAQLEKSRLLSDRFSAERPKGSFSTLEIQRTEQGDSAMYLCASSLLTSGSDEQFFGPGTRLTVL.

The V gene is TRBV2, the J gene TRBJ2-2; D is uncertain. Germline CDR1 SNHLY, CDR2 FYNNEI. The V end lost 6 bases, the J end lost 3 bases, and 11 bases lay between the germline ends. This CDR3 is 14 amino acids long. The CDR3 bases are TGTGCCAGCAGGCCCCGGTGGGACACCGGGGAGCTGTTTTTT. Its protein is CASRPRWDTGELFF.

This rearrangement joins TRBV5-1 to TRBJ2-6; 7 nucleotides match TRBD2. This CDR3 spans 16 amino acids. The V gene's germline CDR1 is SGHRS and CDR2 YFSETQ. The J segment lost 0 bases and the V segment lost 5 bases, leaving 5 bases of the junction unmatched. CDR3 loop: CASSAGDFSGANVLTF. DNA of the CDR3: TGCGCCAGCAGTGCGGGGGACTTCTCTGGGGCCAACGTCCTGACTTTC.